This TCR beta chain came from a study of blood T cell repertoires in COVID-19. Background on the study: T cells, B-cell-depleted T cells, or PBMCs supplied cDNA or gDNA.

Per the study methods: Reference gene primer amplification yielded estimated nucleated cell counts. Assay used: immunoSEQ multiplex PCR; TCRdb lists only in-frame clones, some missing. V, J and clone size were drawn from that table, and D and trimming were deduced from the DNA. The repertoire holds about 23,000 clones, with under 90% as singletons. The TCR sequence derives from a woman aged 80 or older with acute or convalescent COVID-19. Material: peripheral blood.

CDR3 region: CASSPGGGATDTQYF. CDR3 bases: TGTGCCAGCTCACCAGGTGGTGGGGCCACAGATACGCAGTATTTT. V and J are TRBV18 and TRBJ2-3, with D possibly being TRBD1 (5 bases). Germline lookup yields CDR1 KGHSH and CDR2 LQKENI. The V end was cut by 2 bases, the J end by 2 bases, with 11 bases between. This CDR3 comprises 15 residues.